This T cell receptor (beta chain) comes out of a study of blood T cell repertoires in COVID-19. V was pared by 2 bases and J by 7 bases, with 5 bases of the junction left unmatched. Germline CDR1 is SGHVS and CDR2 is FQNEAQ. The CDR3 spans 14 residues. Data came from immunoSEQ multiplex PCR; TCRdb stores just in-frame clones and leaves some out. The sample shows about 240,000 clones, 75% to 90% of them seen only once. The sample comprised peripheral blood. This sequence was found in a woman aged 55-69 years with active or convalescent COVID-19. The chain recombines TRBV7-8 with TRBJ1-5; 7 bases are shared with TRBD1. CDR3 in amino acids: CASSLRTGWQPQHF. Here the CDR3 DNA reads TGTGCCAGCAGCTTAAGGACAGGTTGGCAGCCCCAGCATTTT. The full variable domain, with the rest looked up from reference TRBV7-8 and TRBJ1-5, is GAGVSQSPRYKVAKRGQDVALRCDPISGHVSLFWYQQALGQGPEFLTYFQNEAQLDKSGLPSDRFFAERPEGSVSTLKIQRTQQEDSAVYLCASSLRTGWQPQHFGDGTRLSIL.